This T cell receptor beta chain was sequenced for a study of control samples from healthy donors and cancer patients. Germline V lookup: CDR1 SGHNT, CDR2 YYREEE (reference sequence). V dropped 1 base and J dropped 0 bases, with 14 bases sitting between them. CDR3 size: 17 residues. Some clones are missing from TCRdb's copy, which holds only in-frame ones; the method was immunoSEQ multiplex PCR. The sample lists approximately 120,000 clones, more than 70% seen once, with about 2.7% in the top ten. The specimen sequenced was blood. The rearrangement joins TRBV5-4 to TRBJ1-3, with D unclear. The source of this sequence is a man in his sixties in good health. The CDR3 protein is CASSLWGRSASGNTIYF. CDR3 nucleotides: TGTGCCAGCAGCTTGTGGGGAAGATCGGCCTCTGGAAACACCATATATTTT. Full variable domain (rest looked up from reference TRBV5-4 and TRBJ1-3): ETGVTQSPTHLIKTRGQQVTLRCSSQSGHNTVSWYQQALGQGPQFIFQYYREEENGRGNFPPRFSGLQFPNYSSELNVNALELDDSALYLCASSLWGRSASGNTIYFGEGSWLTVV.